Below, one T cell receptor beta chain is given with its context. The sample originates from a study of blood T cell repertoires in COVID-19. Cohorts were determined from participant-reported clinical history. Original handling: Scientists estimated how many nucleated cells there were by amplifying reference gene primers. Libraries were prepared by immunoSEQ multiplex PCR; TCRdb keeps only in-frame clonotypes and omits some of them. D and trimming come from the DNA, and the V and J calls and clone size come from that table. The sample shows a few hundred thousand clones, about nine tenths of them seen only once. The CDR3 runs 12 residues. The germline gives CDR1 LNHDA, CDR2 SQIVND (reference sequence). V was trimmed by 7 bases and J by 3 bases, leaving 10 bases between them.

The chain recombines TRBV19 with TRBJ2-7; TRBD1 might be the D (5 bases). Sequencing was performed on PBMCs or T cells enriched from blood (not recorded which). The receptor comes from a human donor in a cohort exposed to, infected with or recovered from COVID-19 (not recorded which). The donor label of this sample is uncertain. CDR3 nucleotides: TGTGCCAGTACCCCCAGGGACTACGAGCAGTACTTC. Its translation: CASTPRDYEQYF.